The present TCR beta chain was sequenced within a study of blood T cell repertoires in COVID-19. Grouping used clinical history reported by participants in a survey and questionnaire. A PCR-confirmed or clinician-diagnosed COVID-19 case had contacted exposed participants within 2 weeks of entry. Germline lookup yields CDR1 SGHDT and CDR2 YYEEEE. This CDR3 has 17 amino acids. Germline trimming cut 0 bases from V and 5 bases from J; bases unmatched to any gene: 6. Per the original methods: Reference gene primer amplification gave nucleated cell count estimates. Method: immunoSEQ multiplex PCR; TCRdb's copy keeps in-frame clones and lacks some. V and J calls and clone size are as listed in that table; D and trimming were resolved from the DNA. Of roughly 400,000 clones in the sample, about 88% are singletons; the top ten hold about 1.5%.

The sequencing sample was made of PBMCs or T cells enriched from blood (not recorded which). The V and J genes are TRBV5-6 and TRBJ2-5; 14 bases are shared with TRBD2. The receptor's source is a woman aged 18-29 years who had been exposed to COVID-19. In DNA, the CDR3 is TGTGCCAGCAGCTTGGTGGGACTAGCGGGGGCGAGGGAGACCCAGTACTTC. Protein: CASSLVGLAGARETQYF.